This T cell receptor (beta chain) was documented in a study of blood T cell repertoires in COVID-19. Study-wide context: The study drew acute and convalescent COVID-19 samples from the United States, Italy and Spain. T cells, B-cell-depleted T cells, or PBMCs provided the cDNA or gDNA that served as material.

V lost 4 bases, J lost 4 bases, and 22 bases lay in between. Germline CDR1 LGHDT, CDR2 YNNKEL (reference sequence). This CDR3 has 17 residues. Original data processing: Counts of nucleated cells, estimated from reference gene primer amplification, were obtained. Sequencing was performed with immunoSEQ multiplex PCR; in TCRdb, only in-frame clones are kept and a portion is missing. D and trimming were read from the DNA, whereas the V and J calls and clone size are those reported in that table. The sample lists approximately 100,000 clones; roughly 86% were seen once. The source material was peripheral blood. The TCR comes from a woman aged 30 to 39 with acute or convalescent COVID-19. V is TRBV3-1 (or the pseudogene TRBV3-2) and J is TRBJ1-1; D is perhaps TRBD1 (6 bases). CDR3 nucleotides: TGTGCCAGCAGCCCAATCCGGACAGCCCCTGGGGGCACTGAAGCTTTCTTT. Amino acids: CASSPIRTAPGGTEAFF.